This T cell receptor beta chain stems from a study of CD8+ T cells in alopecia areata. In regard to this clone: The target antigen is unknown.

Study conclusions and caveats: For baseline CD8+ expansion, any link to response stays uncertain with one nonresponder.

Trimming cost V 3 bases and J 15 bases, with 18 bases left between them. The CDR3 extends over 13 amino acids. Indicated treatment: oral pan-JAK inhibitor, 5-10 mg twice daily. Reverse transcribed after extraction, RNA yielded cDNA as the sequencing template. The repertoire was sequenced with immunoSEQ multiplex PCR; TCRdb's copy has only in-frame clones and lacks some. Among fewer than 250,000 clones listed, around two fifths were seen once. The receptor was isolated from a human donor with alopecia areata. V is TRBV23-1 and J is TRBJ2-4; maybe TRBD2 (7 bases). TRBV23-1 is an ORF, with its function uncertain. The sample was CD4+ T cells sorted from blood, taken at approximately week 36, from a patient treated with tofacitinib. Here the CDR3 reads CASSHGQPERGYF. The CDR3 coding sequence is TGCGCCAGCAGTCACGGACAGCCCGAGCGGGGGTACTTC.